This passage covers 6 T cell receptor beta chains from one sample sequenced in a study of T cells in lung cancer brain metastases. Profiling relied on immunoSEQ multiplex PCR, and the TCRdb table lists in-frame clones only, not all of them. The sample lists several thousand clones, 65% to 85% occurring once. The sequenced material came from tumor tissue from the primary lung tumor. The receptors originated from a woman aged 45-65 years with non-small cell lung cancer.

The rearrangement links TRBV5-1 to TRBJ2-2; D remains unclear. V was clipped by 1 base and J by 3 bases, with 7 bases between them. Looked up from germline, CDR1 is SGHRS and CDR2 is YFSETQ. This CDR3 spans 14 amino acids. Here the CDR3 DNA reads TGCGCCAGCAGCTTGAAGACCGACACCGGGGAGCTGTTTTTT. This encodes CASSLKTDTGELFF.

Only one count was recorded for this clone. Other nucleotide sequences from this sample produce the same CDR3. DNA for the CDR3: TGTGCCAGCAGCCTCAGCGCGCCAGGGGCCAACGGGGAGCTGTTTTTT. Its protein is CASSLSAPGANGELFF. The chain carries TRBV11-3 and TRBJ2-2; a possible D gene is TRBD1 (6 bases). CDR1 is SGHNT, CDR2 YENEEA, per germline. V lost 5 bases to trimming and J lost 7 bases, with 20 bases between them. This CDR3 is 16 amino acids long.

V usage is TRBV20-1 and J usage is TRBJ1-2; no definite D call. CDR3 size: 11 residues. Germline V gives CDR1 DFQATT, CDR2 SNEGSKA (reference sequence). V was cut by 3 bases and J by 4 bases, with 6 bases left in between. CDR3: CSARNGYGYTF. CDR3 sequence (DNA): TGCAGTGCTAGGAACGGCTATGGCTACACCTTC.

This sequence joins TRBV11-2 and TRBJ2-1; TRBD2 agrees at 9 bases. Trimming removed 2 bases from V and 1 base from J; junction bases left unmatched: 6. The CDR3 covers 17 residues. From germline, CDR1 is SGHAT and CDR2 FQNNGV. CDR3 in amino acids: CASSLPASGTSYNEQFF. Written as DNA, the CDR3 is TGTGCCAGCAGCTTACCGGCTAGCGGGACGTCCTACAATGAGCAGTTCTTC.

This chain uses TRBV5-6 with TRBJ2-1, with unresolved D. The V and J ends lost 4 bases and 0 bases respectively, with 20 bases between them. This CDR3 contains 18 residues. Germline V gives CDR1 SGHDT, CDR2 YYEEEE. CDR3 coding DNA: TGTGCCAGCAGCCGACCATACAATGGGTGGAGCTCCTACAATGAGCAGTTCTTC. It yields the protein CASSRPYNGWSSYNEQFF. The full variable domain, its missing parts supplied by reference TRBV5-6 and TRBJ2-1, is DAGVTQSPTHLIKTRGQQVTLRCSPKSGHDTVSWYQQALGQGPQFIFQYYEEEERQRGNFPDRFSGHQFPNYSSELNVNALLLGDSALYLCASSRPYNGWSSYNEQFFGPGTRLTVL.

In nucleotides, the CDR3 is TGTGCCAGCAGCCGGTCCCGGGACAGCTCATACAATGAGCAGTTCTTC. This gives the protein CASSRSRDSSYNEQFF. The gene calls are TRBV5-4 and TRBJ2-1; TRBD1 matches 7 bases. Germline CDR1 SGHNT, CDR2 YYREEE (reference sequence). The CDR3 runs to 16 residues. J gave up 4 bases and V 4 bases, and 11 bases lay outside the gene matches. Full variable domain (rest looked up from reference TRBV5-4 and TRBJ2-1): ETGVTQSPTHLIKTRGQQVTLRCSSQSGHNTVSWYQQALGQGPQFIFQYYREEENGRGNFPPRFSGLQFPNYSSELNVNALELDDSALYLCASSRSRDSSYNEQFFGPGTRLTVL.